This TCR beta chain came from a study of blood T cell repertoires in COVID-19 (dated by TCRdb to between 2020 and 2021). About the investigation overall: Collaborator samples came from the United States, Italy and Spain and covered acute and convalescent phases of COVID-19. The prospective study material was composed of cDNA or gDNA derived from T cells, B-cell-depleted T cells, or PBMCs. The dataset comprised deeply sampled blood TCRbeta repertoires from subjects exposed to, actively infected with, or recovered from COVID-19. A freely available public database, intended as a resource for researchers studying the immune response to SARS-CoV-2, is where the repertoires were released. The samples were drawn from two sources: the first 160 participants of the ongoing ImmuneRACE study, and some 1,300 subjects contributed by 6 global collaborators. The sample metadata nearly always contained a de-identified subject ID, COVID-19 status, age in years and sex. HLA class I and class II types, where available, came from metadata supplied by the sample provider rather than from assay-based typing.

Each collaborating institution followed its own protocols to collect whole blood in K2EDTA tubes. For TCRbeta analysis, collaborators shipped samples as frozen whole blood, isolated PBMCs, or DNA extracted from either of those sample types. The immunoSEQ Assay, a bias-controlled multiplex PCR, was used to amplify TCRbeta CDR3 regions from genomic DNA. The study's processing was this. The number of nucleated cells in each sample was estimated from the amplification of reference gene primers within the assay. To quantify the absolute abundance of each unique TCRbeta CDR3 rearrangement, sequence reads were collapsed and filtered. Productive Simpson clonality was computed per sample as the square root of Simpson's diversity index over productive rearrangements. TCRdb's version of the immuneACCESS table is confined to in-frame rearrangements and falls short of the full clone set. An unresolved V gene accounts for under half of the shortfall where checked; the remainder is of unknown origin. The DNA was the basis for D and trimming; V, J and clone size are from that table. This sample gives 76,000 or so clones in total; about nine tenths of them show up just once. Roughly 18% of the sample comes from the top ten.

The cysteine opens and the phenylalanine closes a CDR3 of 18 amino acids. Of the read, only the CDR3 DNA is kept; its 54 bases are in frame from base 1. The germline V gene encodes CDR1 LGHNT and CDR2 FRNRAP. Here V drops 2 bases and J drops 6 bases, and the junction holds 8 bases not matched to any gene. As concerns this clone: Its cognate antigen has yet to be identified. Nothing much larger sits one base from this clone, and base qualities are not available.

General conclusions and limits of the study: The amount of clinical and demographic metadata varied by source and participant and was provided uncurated.

Recombination connected TRBV12-5 to TRBJ2-2; TRBD2 agrees with 14 junctional bases. The sequenced sample was peripheral blood. The source of this sequence is a man older than 75 in a cohort sampled during active COVID-19. Here the CDR3 is given as CASGLSSTSGGAAGELFF. The nucleotide sequence reads TGTGCTAGTGGTTTGTCTTCGACTAGCGGGGGGGCGGCCGGGGAGCTGTTTTTT.